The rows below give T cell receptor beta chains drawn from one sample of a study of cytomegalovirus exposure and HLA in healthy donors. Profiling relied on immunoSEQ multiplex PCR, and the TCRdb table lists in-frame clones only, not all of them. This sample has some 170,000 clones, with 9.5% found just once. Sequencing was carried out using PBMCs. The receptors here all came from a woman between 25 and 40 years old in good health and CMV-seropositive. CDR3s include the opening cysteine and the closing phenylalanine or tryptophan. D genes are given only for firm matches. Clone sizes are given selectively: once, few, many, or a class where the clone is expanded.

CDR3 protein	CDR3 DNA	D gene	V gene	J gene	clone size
CASSDPGGDGETQYF	TGTGCCAGCAGTGATCCAGGGGGCGATGGAGAGACCCAGTACTTC	TRBD1	TRBV25-1	TRBJ2-5	-
CASSFGGLREQFF	TGTGCCAGCAGCTTCGGGGGTTTGCGGGAGCAGTTCTTC	-	TRBV5-6	TRBJ2-1	few
CASSLGLAGEETQYF	TGTGCCAGCAGCTTAGGGCTAGCGGGGGAAGAGACCCAGTACTTC	TRBD2	TRBV7-7	TRBJ2-5	-
CASSLRLREKLFF	TGTGCCAGCAGTTTGCGTTTACGGGAAAAACTGTTTTTT	-	TRBV2	TRBJ1-4	-
CARGTGGISYEQYF	TGTGCCAGGGGGACAGGGGGTATATCCTACGAGCAGTACTTC	-	TRBV21-1	TRBJ2-7	-
CASSLTGGGSYEQYF	TGTGCCAGCAGCTTAACGGGCGGGGGCTCCTACGAGCAGTACTTC	TRBD2	TRBV7-9	TRBJ2-7	-
CASSPSQGNTEAFF	TGTGCCAGCTCACCGTCACAGGGGAACACTGAAGCTTTCTTT	-	TRBV18	TRBJ1-1	-
CASREVSYNEQFF	TGTGCCAGCAGAGAGGTCTCCTACAATGAGCAGTTCTTC	-	TRBV9	TRBJ2-1	few
CASSYAGNRELFF	TGTGCCAGCAGTTACGCAGGCAACCGGGAGCTGTTTTTT	-	TRBV6-6	TRBJ2-2	few
CASNLGGQLGEAFF	TGTGCCAGCAATTTAGGAGGGCAACTTGGGGAAGCTTTCTTT	-	TRBV11-2	TRBJ1-1	few
CASSLRPSGDTQYF	TGTGCCAGCAGCTTAAGGCCTTCGGGTGATACGCAGTATTTT	-	TRBV13	TRBJ2-3	-
CSVVSVANYGYTF	TGCAGCGTTGTGTCAGTTGCTAACTATGGCTACACCTTC	-	TRBV29-1	TRBJ1-2	-
CASSLKGSGRGNQPQHF	TGTGCCAGCAGCTTAAAGGGGTCCGGCAGGGGCAATCAGCCCCAGCATTTT	-	TRBV7-8	TRBJ1-5	few
CASSLAGYVGTDTQYF	TGTGCCAGCAGCTTGGCAGGGTACGTGGGCACAGATACGCAGTATTTT	-	TRBV5-4	TRBJ2-3	-
CASIPGLAGVRDTQYF	TGTGCCAGTATCCCGGGACTAGCGGGAGTCAGGGATACGCAGTATTTT	TRBD2	TRBV19	TRBJ2-3	-
CASSPGGTANEKLFF	TGTGCCAGCAGTCCCGGCGGGACAGCTAATGAAAAACTGTTTTTT	TRBD1	TRBV11-2	TRBJ1-4	few